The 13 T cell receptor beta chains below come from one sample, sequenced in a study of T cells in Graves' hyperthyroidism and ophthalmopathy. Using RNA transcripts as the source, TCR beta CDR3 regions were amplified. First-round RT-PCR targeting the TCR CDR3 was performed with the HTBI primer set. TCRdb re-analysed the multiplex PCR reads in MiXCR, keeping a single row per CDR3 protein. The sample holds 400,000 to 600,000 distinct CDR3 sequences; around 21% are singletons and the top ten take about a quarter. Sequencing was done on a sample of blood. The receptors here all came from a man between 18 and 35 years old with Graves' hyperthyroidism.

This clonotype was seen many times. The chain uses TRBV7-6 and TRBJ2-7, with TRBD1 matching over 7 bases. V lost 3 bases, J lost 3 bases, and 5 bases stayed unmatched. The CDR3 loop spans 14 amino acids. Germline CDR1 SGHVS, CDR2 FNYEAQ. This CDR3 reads CASSFGTENYEQYF. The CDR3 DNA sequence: TGTGCCAGCAGCTTCGGGACAGAGAACTACGAGCAGTACTTC.

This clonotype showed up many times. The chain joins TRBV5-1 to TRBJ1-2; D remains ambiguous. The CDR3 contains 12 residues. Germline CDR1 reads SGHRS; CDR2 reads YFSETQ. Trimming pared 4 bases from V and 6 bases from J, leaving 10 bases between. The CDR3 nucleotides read TGCGCCAGCAGCCTCCACGGGGATGGCTACACCTTC. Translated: CASSLHGDGYTF.

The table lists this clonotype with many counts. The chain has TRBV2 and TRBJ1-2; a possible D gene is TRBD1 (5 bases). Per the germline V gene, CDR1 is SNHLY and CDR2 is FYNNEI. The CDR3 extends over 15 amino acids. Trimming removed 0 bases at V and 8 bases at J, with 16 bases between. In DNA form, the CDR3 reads TGTGCCAGCAGTGAAGCGCTTCAGGGTCGAGGGGGCTACACCTTC. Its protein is CASSEALQGRGGYTF.

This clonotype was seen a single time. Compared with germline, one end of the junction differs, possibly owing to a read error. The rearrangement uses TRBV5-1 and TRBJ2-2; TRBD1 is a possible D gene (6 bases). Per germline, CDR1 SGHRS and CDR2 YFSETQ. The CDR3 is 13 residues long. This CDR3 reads CPSKGANTGELFF. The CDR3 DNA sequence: TGCCCCAGCAAGGGGGCGAACACCGGGGAGCTGTTTTTT.

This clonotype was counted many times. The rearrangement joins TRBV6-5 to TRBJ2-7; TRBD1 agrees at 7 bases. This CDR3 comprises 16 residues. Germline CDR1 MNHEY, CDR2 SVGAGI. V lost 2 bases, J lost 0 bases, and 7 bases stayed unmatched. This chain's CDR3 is CASSYPPGTDSYEQYF. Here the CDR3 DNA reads TGTGCCAGCAGTTACCCCCCCGGGACAGACTCCTACGAGCAGTACTTC.

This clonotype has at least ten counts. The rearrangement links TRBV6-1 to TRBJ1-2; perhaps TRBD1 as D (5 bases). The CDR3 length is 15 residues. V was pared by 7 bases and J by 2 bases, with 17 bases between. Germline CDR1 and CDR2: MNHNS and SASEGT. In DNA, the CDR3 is TGTGCCAGCACCCTACTAGGAGGGACCAACTATGGCTACACCTTC. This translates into CASTLLGGTNYGYTF.

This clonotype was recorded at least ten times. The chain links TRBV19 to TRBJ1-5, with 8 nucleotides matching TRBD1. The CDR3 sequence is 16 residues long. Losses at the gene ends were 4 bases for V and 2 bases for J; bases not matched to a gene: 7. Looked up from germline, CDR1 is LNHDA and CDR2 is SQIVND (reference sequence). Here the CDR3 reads CASSRTRGQGNQPQHF. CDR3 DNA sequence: TGTGCCAGTAGTAGGACCAGGGGGCAAGGCAATCAGCCCCAGCATTTT.

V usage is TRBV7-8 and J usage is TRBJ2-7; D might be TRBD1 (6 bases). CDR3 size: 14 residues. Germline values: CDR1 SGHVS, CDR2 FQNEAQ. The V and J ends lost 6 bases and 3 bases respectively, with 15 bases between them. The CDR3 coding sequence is TGTGCCAGCAGTCAAAGGACAGCTTTCTACGAGCAGTACTTC. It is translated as CASSQRTAFYEQYF.

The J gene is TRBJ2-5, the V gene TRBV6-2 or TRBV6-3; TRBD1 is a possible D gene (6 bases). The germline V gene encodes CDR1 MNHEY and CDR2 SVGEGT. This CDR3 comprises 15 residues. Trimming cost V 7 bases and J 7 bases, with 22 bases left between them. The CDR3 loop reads CASKNRDMGAWTQYF. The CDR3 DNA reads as TGTGCCAGCAAAAACCGGGACATGGGAGCGTGGACCCAGTACTTC.

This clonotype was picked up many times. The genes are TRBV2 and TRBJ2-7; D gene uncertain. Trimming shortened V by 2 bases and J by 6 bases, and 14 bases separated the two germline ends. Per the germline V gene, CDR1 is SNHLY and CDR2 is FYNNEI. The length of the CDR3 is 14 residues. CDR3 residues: CASSEKQPLGEQYF. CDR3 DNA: TGTGCCAGCAGTGAAAAGCAGCCCTTAGGCGAGCAGTACTTC.

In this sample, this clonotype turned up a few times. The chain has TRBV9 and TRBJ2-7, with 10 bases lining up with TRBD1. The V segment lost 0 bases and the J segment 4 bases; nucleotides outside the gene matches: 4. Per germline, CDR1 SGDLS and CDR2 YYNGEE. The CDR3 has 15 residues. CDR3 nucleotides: TGTGCCAGCAGCGTAGACGGGACAGGGGTATACGAGCAGTACTTC. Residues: CASSVDGTGVYEQYF.

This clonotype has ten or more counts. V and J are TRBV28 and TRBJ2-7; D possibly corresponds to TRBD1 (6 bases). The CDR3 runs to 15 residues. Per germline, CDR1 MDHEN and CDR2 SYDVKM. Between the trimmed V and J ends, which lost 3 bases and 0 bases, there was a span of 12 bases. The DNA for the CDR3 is TGTGCCAGCAGTTTGCCCGGGACATCCTCCTACGAGCAGTACTTC. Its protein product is CASSLPGTSSYEQYF.

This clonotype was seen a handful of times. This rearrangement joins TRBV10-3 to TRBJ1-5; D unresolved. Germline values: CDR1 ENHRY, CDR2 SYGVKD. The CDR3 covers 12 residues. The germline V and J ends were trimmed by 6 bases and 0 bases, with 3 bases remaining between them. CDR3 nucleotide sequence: TGTGCCATCAGGGATAGCAATCAGCCCCAGCATTTT. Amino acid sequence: CAIRDSNQPQHF.